The 11 T cell receptor beta chains presented below share a single source sample, sequenced in a study of response to subunit inactivated influenza vaccine. TCRdb itself ran the RT-PCR reads through MiXCR, one entry per CDR3 protein. The table lists about 300,000 distinct CDR3 sequences, around 20% of them singletons. Sequenced material: PBMCs from blood, taken roughly 20 months after vaccination. The receptors were gathered from a man between 50 and 69 years old who received an inactivated influenza vaccine.

In its sample, this clonotype was seen a few times. CDR3 amino acids: CASRAEQNYNEQFF. In DNA form, the CDR3 reads TGTGCCAGCAGGGCGGAACAGAACTACAATGAGCAGTTCTTC. This rearrangement joins TRBV28 to TRBJ2-1, with unresolved D. With 6 bases removed from V and 3 bases from J, the gap between germline ends came to 12 bases. There are 14 residues in the CDR3. Germline V gives CDR1 MDHEN, CDR2 SYDVKM.

The gene calls are TRBV6-1 and TRBJ2-3, with a tentative D call TRBD2 (5 bases). Trimming left V 8 bases short and J 2 bases short, with 11 bases between. The CDR3 consists of 13 residues. CDR1 is MNHNS and CDR2 is SASEGT in the germline V gene. CDR3 loop: CASARTDTDTQYF. The CDR3 DNA sequence: TGTGCCAGCGCGCGGACTGACACAGATACGCAGTATTTT.

This clonotype has more than one count but fewer than ten. The chain joins TRBV20-1 to TRBJ2-5; D gene uncertain. The CDR3 is 12 amino acids. Germline V gives CDR1 DFQATT, CDR2 SNEGSKA (reference sequence). V lost 0 bases and J lost 5, with 7 bases in between. The CDR3 region has the DNA TGCAGTGCTAGAGATGTCGGGGAGACCCAGTACTTC. This encodes CSARDVGETQYF.

Regarding this clonotype: Mismatch with germline at one junction end may stem from a read error. The genes are TRBV7-9 and TRBJ2-1; 10 bases fit TRBD1. The CDR3 covers 12 residues. Germline V gene data show CDR1 as SEHNR and CDR2 as FQNEAQ (reference sequence). The CDR3 nucleotides are TGTGCCAGCAGCCTCCCGGGACAGGGGTTTGTCTTC. Its translation: CASSLPGQGFVF.

This clonotype appeared a few times. The chain combines TRBV20-1 with TRBJ1-1; no clear D gene. The CDR3 has 12 amino acids. Trimming removed 3 bases from V and 3 bases from J, with 8 bases in between. Germline-derived CDR1 and CDR2 are DFQATT and SNEGSKA (reference sequence). The DNA for the CDR3 is TGCAGTGCTAGGGCAGGTTACACTGAAGCTTTCTTT. This encodes CSARAGYTEAFF.

The rearrangement joins TRBV7-9 to TRBJ2-7, with 9 bases matching TRBD1. Germline V gene lookup returns CDR1 SEHNR and CDR2 FQNEAQ (reference sequence). This CDR3 is 15 amino acids long. V gave up 1 base and J gave up 6 bases; unmatched junction bases: 7. CDR3 sequence (DNA): TGTGCCAGCAGCTTAGATTTGGGACAGGGCCCCGAGCAGTACTTC. Encoded protein: CASSLDLGQGPEQYF.

The chain carries TRBV10-2 and TRBJ1-5, with 10 nucleotides matching TRBD1. The junction had 10 bases not matched to a gene; V was cut back by 3 bases and J by 5 bases. The CDR3 runs 17 residues. The germline CDR1 and CDR2 sequences are WSHSY and SAAADI. CDR3 bases: TGCGCCAGCAGTGACCTAGGACAGGGGGAGTTCCATCAGCCCCAGCATTTT. The encoded protein is CASSDLGQGEFHQPQHF.

In DNA, the CDR3 is TGTGCCATCAGTGAGTCGTCACTCCATAATTCACCCCTCCACTTT. This sequence encodes CAISESSLHNSPLHF. The chain is built from TRBV10-3 and TRBJ1-6; no firm D call. The germline CDR1 and CDR2 sequences are ENHRY and SYGVKD. V was pared by 0 bases and J by 5 bases, with 8 bases between. The CDR3 is made up of 15 amino acids.

To note about this clonotype: An end of the junction differs from the germline gene, which may be a read error. The chain employs TRBV18 and TRBJ2-5; 8 bases are a match to TRBD1. Germline CDR1 reads KGHSH; CDR2 reads LQKENI. CDR3 length: 14 residues. The CDR3 loop reads CASSPLGQGESQYF. DNA of the CDR3: TGTGCCAGCTCACCGCTTGGACAGGGAGAGAGCCAGTACTTC.

This clonotype was seen only a few times. The rearrangement uses TRBV12-3 or TRBV12-4 and TRBJ2-3; D assignment may be TRBD1 or TRBD2 (5 bases each). The CDR3 loop spans 13 amino acids. The germline V and J ends were trimmed by 3 bases and 5 bases, with 9 bases remaining between them. CDR3 coding DNA: TGTGCCAGCAGTTTGGGGGTTAGAGATACGCAGTATTTT. This codes for CASSLGVRDTQYF.

Only a few counts were recorded for this clonotype. The chain recombines TRBV10-3 with TRBJ1-4; D possibly corresponds to TRBD1 (5 bases). Trimming shortened V by 2 bases and J by 3 bases, and 7 bases separated the two germline ends. The CDR3 contains 14 residues. CDR1 is ENHRY, CDR2 SYGVKD, per germline. CDR3 nucleotides: TGTGCCATCAGTGAGCAGGGTTCTAATGAAAAACTGTTTTTT. This sequence encodes CAISEQGSNEKLFF.